The text below deals with one T cell receptor beta chain. These data are taken from a study of blood T cell repertoires in COVID-19. In germline, CDR1 is SGHVS, CDR2 FQNEAQ. The CDR3 has 15 residues. With V trimmed by 5 bases and J by 0 bases, 3 bases remained unmatched. Assay used: immunoSEQ multiplex PCR; TCRdb lists only in-frame clones, some missing. The top ten hold 15% to 20% of the sample, which has approximately 180,000 clones, 85% seen once. The source is a person in their 70s with COVID-19, enrolled during active disease. The specimen was peripheral blood. The chain links TRBV7-8 to TRBJ2-3; 9 bases match TRBD1. The CDR3 DNA sequence: TGTGCCAGCAGCCTAGGGACAGGGAGCACAGATACGCAGTATTTT. Protein sequence: CASSLGTGSTDTQYF.